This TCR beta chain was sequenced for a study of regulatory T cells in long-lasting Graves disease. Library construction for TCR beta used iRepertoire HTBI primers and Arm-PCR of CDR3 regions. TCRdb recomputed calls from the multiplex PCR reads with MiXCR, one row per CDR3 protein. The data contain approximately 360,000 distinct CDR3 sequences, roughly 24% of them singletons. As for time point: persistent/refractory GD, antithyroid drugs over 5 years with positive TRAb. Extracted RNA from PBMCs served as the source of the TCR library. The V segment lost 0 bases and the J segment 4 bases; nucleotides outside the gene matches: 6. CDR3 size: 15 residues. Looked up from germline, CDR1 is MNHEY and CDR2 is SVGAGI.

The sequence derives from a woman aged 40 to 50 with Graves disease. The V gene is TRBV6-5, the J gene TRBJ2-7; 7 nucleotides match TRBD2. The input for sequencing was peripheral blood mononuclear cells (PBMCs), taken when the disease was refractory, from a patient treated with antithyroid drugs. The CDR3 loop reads CASSYSWGGPYEQYF. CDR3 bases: TGTGCCAGCAGTTACTCTTGGGGGGGACCATACGAGCAGTACTTC.